These T cell receptor beta chains were read from a single sample in a study of CD8 T cells in Susac syndrome. One entry per CDR3 protein results from TCRdb running MiXCR on the immunoSEQ multiplex PCR reads. This table holds around 170,000 distinct CDR3 sequences, more than 90% found once. Sequencing was done on a sample of CD4+ T cells from PBMCs. These receptors were collected from a human donor with Susac syndrome. Each CDR3 is given with its conserved first and last residue. D genes are given only for firm matches. Expanded clones are given a class, and other clones once, few, many or no size at all.

j_gene: TRBJ2-5
len: 16
v_gene: TRBV5-1
abundance: .
d_gene: TRBD1
CDR3nt: TGCGCCAGCAGCTTGGAAATAGGACAGGGGAAAGAGACCCAGTACTTC
CDR3aa: CASSLEIGQGKETQYF

j_gene: TRBJ2-7
len: 14
v_gene: TRBV6-5
abundance: .
d_gene: TRBD1
CDR3nt: TGTGCCAGCAAAAATACGGGACAGGGCGGGGGGCAGTACTTC
CDR3aa: CASKNTGQGGGQYF

j_gene: TRBJ1-4
len: 13
v_gene: TRBV12-3/TRBV12-4
abundance: .
d_gene: .
CDR3nt: TGTGCCAGCAGTTTAACCGGGACGGAAAAACTGTTTTTT
CDR3aa: CASSLTGTEKLFF

j_gene: TRBJ2-1
len: 16
v_gene: TRBV12-5
abundance: .
d_gene: TRBD2
CDR3nt: TGTGCTAGTGGTTTGGCACGGGGGGGCTCCTACAATGAGCAGTTCTTC
CDR3aa: CASGLARGGSYNEQFF

j_gene: TRBJ1-2
len: 15
v_gene: TRBV7-2
abundance: .
d_gene: .
CDR3nt: TGTGCCAGCAGCTTACTGGTGGGAACTAACTATGGCTACACCTTC
CDR3aa: CASSLLVGTNYGYTF

j_gene: TRBJ2-3
len: 14
v_gene: TRBV7-7
abundance: .
d_gene: .
CDR3nt: TGTGCCAGCAGTCTGGGGACGCCCACAGATACGCAGTATTTT
CDR3aa: CASSLGTPTDTQYF

j_gene: TRBJ1-5
len: 15
v_gene: TRBV19
abundance: .
d_gene: .
CDR3nt: TGTGCCAGTAGTATTGGCGAATGGAGCAATCAGCCCCAGCATTTT
CDR3aa: CASSIGEWSNQPQHF

j_gene: TRBJ1-2
len: 14
v_gene: TRBV29-1
abundance: .
d_gene: .
CDR3nt: TGCAGCGTTGAGTTAGGAAGGGTCGACTATGGCTACACCTTC
CDR3aa: CSVELGRVDYGYTF

j_gene: TRBJ2-7
len: 12
v_gene: TRBV29-1
abundance: few
d_gene: .
CDR3nt: TGCAGCGTTGGGGACACCGCCTACGAGCAGTACTTC
CDR3aa: CSVGDTAYEQYF

j_gene: TRBJ2-3
len: 12
v_gene: TRBV6-5
abundance: .
d_gene: .
CDR3nt: TGTGCCAGCAGTTACTCGCGGGGGCCGCAGTATTTT
CDR3aa: CASSYSRGPQYF

j_gene: TRBJ1-5
len: 11
v_gene: TRBV12-3/TRBV12-4
abundance: .
d_gene: .
CDR3nt: TGTGCCAGCAGTTTAGAGGGGCCCCAGCATTTT
CDR3aa: CASSLEGPQHF

j_gene: TRBJ1-2
len: 14
v_gene: TRBV4-3
abundance: .
d_gene: .
CDR3nt: TGCGCCAGCAGCCAAATAGGGGTTGGCGATGGCTACACCTTC
CDR3aa: CASSQIGVGDGYTF

j_gene: TRBJ2-5
len: 14
v_gene: TRBV7-2
abundance: .
d_gene: .
CDR3nt: TGTGCCAGCAGCTTAGGATGGCAACAAGAGACCCAGTACTTC
CDR3aa: CASSLGWQQETQYF

j_gene: TRBJ2-1
len: 17
v_gene: TRBV6-2/TRBV6-3
abundance: .
d_gene: TRBD2
CDR3nt: TGTGCCAGCAGTTACGTGGCGGGGGAACCCTCCTACAATGAGCAGTTCTTC
CDR3aa: CASSYVAGEPSYNEQFF

j_gene: TRBJ2-5
len: 16
v_gene: TRBV9
abundance: .
d_gene: TRBD2
CDR3nt: TGTGCCAGCAGCGTTGGAAGCGGGGGGGCTGTGGAGACCCAGTACTTC
CDR3aa: CASSVGSGGAVETQYF

j_gene: TRBJ2-3
len: 16
v_gene: TRBV5-1
abundance: .
d_gene: .
CDR3nt: TGCGCCAGCAGCTTGGAACAGGGGAGGAACACAGATACGCAGTATTTT
CDR3aa: CASSLEQGRNTDTQYF

j_gene: TRBJ2-5
len: 13
v_gene: TRBV7-2
abundance: .
d_gene: TRBD2
CDR3nt: TGTGCCAGCAACTTAGCGGGGGGAGAGACCCAGTACTTC
CDR3aa: CASNLAGGETQYF

j_gene: TRBJ1-3
len: 14
v_gene: TRBV30
abundance: .
d_gene: .
CDR3nt: TGTGCCTGGAGTGTAACAGTGGCTGGAAACACCATATATTTT
CDR3aa: CAWSVTVAGNTIYF